These T cell receptor beta chains were read from a single sample in a study of blood T cell repertoires in COVID-19. Using immunoSEQ multiplex PCR, the repertoire was profiled, and TCRdb retains in-frame clones only, with some absent. Of roughly 260,000 clones listed, approximately 89% are singletons. The specimen was peripheral blood. Every receptor here comes from a man aged 40-49 years who had recovered from COVID-19. Each CDR3 is given with its conserved first and last residue. The D gene is left open where the match is weak. Rows may omit the clone size; those that give it use once, few, many or a size class.

>-|TRBV30|-|TRBJ1-5
CAWSVRVGGFSNQPQHF
TGTGCCTGGAGTGTACGGGTCGGGGGGTTTAGCAATCAGCCCCAGCATTTT
>-|TRBV24-1|-|TRBJ2-3
CATSTPGFDTQYF
TGTGCCACCAGTACTCCGGGATTTGATACGCAGTATTTT
>once|TRBV6-1|-|TRBJ1-1
CASSEDLVGTEAFF
TGTGCCAGCAGTGAAGACTTAGTGGGCACCGAAGCTTTCTTT
>-|TRBV13|-|TRBJ2-1
CASSRRASVNEQFF
TGTGCCAGCAGTCGGAGGGCCTCGGTGAATGAGCAGTTCTTC
>-|TRBV9|-|TRBJ2-6
CASSARRVSGANVLTF
TGTGCCAGCAGCGCTCGACGGGTCTCTGGGGCCAACGTCCTGACTTTC
>-|TRBV30|-|TRBJ1-2
CAWRWGLGYTF
TGTGCCTGGAGATGGGGGCTTGGCTACACCTTC
>few|TRBV7-9|TRBD1|TRBJ2-3
CASSSRTGYGADTQYF
TGTGCCAGCAGCTCCCGGACAGGGTATGGGGCAGATACGCAGTATTTT
>-|TRBV4-2|-|TRBJ1-2
CASSQGLAGYGYTF
TGTGCCAGCAGCCAAGGGTTAGCTGGCTATGGCTACACCTTC
>-|TRBV7-2|-|TRBJ2-1
CASAQTGVGNNEQFF
TGTGCCAGCGCTCAGACGGGAGTCGGGAACAATGAGCAGTTCTTC
>-|TRBV5-6|TRBD1|TRBJ1-2
CASSLVTGDGYTF
TGTGCCAGCAGCTTGGTGACAGGGGATGGCTACACCTTC
>-|TRBV5-4|TRBD1|TRBJ2-6
CASSVQQGRSGANVLTF
TGTGCCAGCAGCGTTCAACAGGGGCGATCCGGGGCCAACGTCCTGACTTTC
>-|TRBV5-1|TRBD2|TRBJ2-3
CASSLLAGSTDTQYF
TGCGCCAGCAGCTTGCTAGCGGGAAGCACAGATACGCAGTATTTT
>-|TRBV6-6|TRBD2|TRBJ2-7
CASSPRLAGGPYEQYF
TGTGCCAGCAGTCCTCGACTAGCGGGAGGGCCTTACGAGCAGTACTTC
>-|TRBV7-9|TRBD2|TRBJ2-5
CASSLQLLAGGETQYF
TGTGCCAGCAGCTTACAGTTACTAGCGGGGGGGGAGACCCAGTACTTC
>-|TRBV5-4|-|TRBJ1-2
CASSSQGIGYTF
TGTGCCAGCAGCTCCCAGGGGATCGGCTACACCTTC
>once|TRBV14|TRBD1|TRBJ1-2
CASSPRDRGRPDGYTF
TGTGCCAGCAGCCCCCGGGACAGGGGGCGACCTGATGGCTACACCTTC
>-|TRBV3-1/TRBV3-2|-|TRBJ2-3
CASSQDLVDTQYF
TGTGCCAGCAGCCAAGATCTAGTAGATACGCAGTATTTT
>-|TRBV5-4|-|TRBJ2-2
CASSPFTSFTGELFF
TGTGCCAGCAGCCCCTTCACTAGTTTCACCGGGGAGCTGTTTTTT
>-|TRBV5-4|-|TRBJ1-1
CASSLPQTEAFF
TGTGCCAGCAGCTTGCCCCAAACTGAAGCTTTCTTT
>-|TRBV2|-|TRBJ1-3
CASSEIFGESSGNTIYF
TGTGCCAGCAGTGAAATCTTCGGGGAAAGCTCTGGAAACACCATATATTTT
>once|TRBV9|-|TRBJ2-1
CASNGDGRGHEQFF
TGTGCCAGCAACGGGGACGGGAGAGGCCATGAGCAGTTCTTC
>-|TRBV6-5|-|TRBJ1-6
CASRGQGGNSPLHF
TGTGCCAGCAGAGGGCAGGGCGGCAATTCACCCCTCCACTTT
>-|TRBV23-1|TRBD1|TRBJ1-5
CASSQSRGQGGQPQHF
TGCGCCAGCAGTCAATCGCGGGGACAGGGCGGTCAGCCCCAGCATTTT
>-|TRBV4-3|TRBD1|TRBJ2-2
CASSQEEGTGGGELFF
TGCGCCAGCAGCCAAGAAGAAGGGACAGGGGGCGGGGAGCTGTTTTTT
>-|TRBV29-1|-|TRBJ1-2
CSVRGVDYGYTF
TGCAGCGTTCGGGGGGTTGATTATGGCTACACCTTC
>-|TRBV5-1|-|TRBJ2-6
CASSLSMGLGGANVLTF
TGCGCCAGCAGCCTTTCTATGGGCTTAGGAGGGGCCAACGTCCTGACTTTC
>-|TRBV12-3/TRBV12-4|-|TRBJ2-7
CASSAGSRGEQYF
TGTGCCAGCAGTGCGGGGTCTCGGGGCGAGCAGTACTTC
>-|TRBV4-2|TRBD2|TRBJ2-1
CASSRGSGRDEQFF
TGTGCCAGCAGCCGGGGTAGCGGGAGGGATGAGCAGTTCTTC
>once|TRBV7-2|TRBD2|TRBJ2-1
CASSLVPAGGDEQFF
TGTGCCAGCAGCTTAGTTCCAGCGGGGGGGGATGAGCAGTTCTTC
>-|TRBV12-3/TRBV12-4|-|TRBJ2-7
CASQGRGVFEQYF
TGTGCCAGCCAGGGGAGGGGGGTGTTCGAGCAGTACTTC
>once|TRBV7-2|-|TRBJ1-1
CASSLFEVNTEAFF
TGTGCCAGCAGCCTCTTCGAGGTGAACACTGAAGCTTTCTTT
>-|TRBV29-1|-|TRBJ2-2
CSVEGPGNTGELFF
TGCAGCGTTGAAGGTCCGGGGAACACCGGGGAGCTGTTTTTT
>-|TRBV19|TRBD1|TRBJ1-5
CASSPGQGNQPQHF
TGTGCCAGTAGCCCCGGACAGGGTAATCAGCCCCAGCATTTT
>-|TRBV2|TRBD2|TRBJ2-5
CASSNGGAFLETQYF
TGTGCCAGTTCGAACGGGGGGGCCTTTTTAGAGACCCAGTACTTC
>-|TRBV7-2|TRBD1|TRBJ2-7
CASSSQGDGSYEQYF
TGTGCCAGCAGCTCCCAGGGGGACGGCTCCTACGAGCAGTACTTC
>-|TRBV4-2|TRBD2|TRBJ2-1
CASSQEPPGLAGNEQFF
TGTGCCAGCAGCCAAGAGCCCCCTGGACTAGCGGGAAATGAGCAGTTCTTC
>-|TRBV7-2|-|TRBJ2-2
CASTVGGSGELFF
TGTGCCAGCACCGTCGGTGGGAGCGGGGAGCTGTTTTTT
>-|TRBV13|-|TRBJ2-1
CASSLPNGNEQFF
TGTGCCAGCAGCTTGCCCAACGGCAATGAGCAGTTCTTC
>-|TRBV21-1|-|TRBJ2-1
CASSKALASQFF
TGTGCCAGCAGCAAAGCTTTAGCGTCGCAGTTCTTC
>once|TRBV21-1|-|TRBJ1-2
CASSKGRTALHFNYGYTF
TGTGCCAGCAGCAAAGGGAGGACAGCCTTACACTTTAACTATGGCTACACCTTC
>-|TRBV7-7|TRBD2|TRBJ2-3
CASSFSLAGTDTQYF
TGTGCCAGCAGCTTTTCCCTAGCGGGGACAGATACGCAGTATTTT
>-|TRBV5-1|TRBD1|TRBJ2-5
CASSFGPLRGETQYF
TGCGCCAGCAGCTTTGGGCCCCTCAGGGGGGAGACCCAGTACTTC
>once|TRBV28|-|TRBJ2-3
CASRTPGTSGTDTQYF
TGTGCCAGCAGGACCCCCGGGACATCAGGGACAGATACGCAGTATTTT
>once|TRBV6-2/TRBV6-3|-|TRBJ1-1
CASSYYGVEAFF
TGTGCCAGCAGTTACTATGGAGTTGAAGCTTTCTTT
>-|TRBV5-4|-|TRBJ2-7
CASGGLGQYF
TGTGCCAGTGGGGGGTTGGGGCAGTACTTC
>-|TRBV19|-|TRBJ1-1
CASSTGRQQNTEAFF
TGTGCCAGTAGTACCGGAAGACAGCAGAACACTGAAGCTTTCTTT
>-|TRBV9|-|TRBJ2-1
CASGPGYVGEQFF
TGTGCCAGCGGCCCCGGGTATGTAGGTGAGCAGTTCTTC
>-|TRBV30|-|TRBJ1-1
CAWNSGGAEAFF
TGTGCCTGGAACTCTGGGGGGGCTGAAGCTTTCTTT
>-|TRBV4-3|TRBD2|TRBJ2-1
CASSSPGGSGNEQFF
TGCGCCAGCAGCTCCCCGGGGGGTTCGGGCAATGAGCAGTTCTTC
>-|TRBV5-1|-|TRBJ2-1
CASSLDWGVSEQFF
TGCGCCAGCAGCTTGGACTGGGGGGTAAGTGAGCAGTTCTTC
>-|TRBV13|TRBD1|TRBJ2-2
CASSLSGQPNTGELFF
TGTGCCAGCAGCCTCTCGGGACAGCCTAACACCGGGGAGCTGTTTTTT
>-|TRBV5-1|TRBD1|TRBJ2-1
CASSLGTGGFNEQFF
TGCGCCAGCAGCTTGGGGACAGGGGGGTTCAATGAGCAGTTCTTC
>-|TRBV19|-|TRBJ2-5
CASSGQFGETQYF
TGTGCCAGTAGTGGACAGTTTGGGGAGACCCAGTACTTC
>-|TRBV5-4|TRBD2|TRBJ2-2
CASSLVKREGTGELFF
TGTGCCAGCAGCTTGGTGAAGCGGGAGGGCACCGGGGAGCTGTTTTTT
>-|TRBV19|-|TRBJ2-1
CASMEGEVSYNEQFF
TGTGCCAGTATGGAGGGAGAGGTGTCCTACAATGAGCAGTTCTTC
>-|TRBV13|-|TRBJ2-7
CASSKLEQGRYEQYF
TGTGCCAGCAGCAAACTCGAGCAGGGTCGCTACGAGCAGTACTTC
>-|TRBV3-1/TRBV3-2|TRBD2|TRBJ2-5
CASSQTSGLGRETQYF
TGTGCCAGCAGCCAGACTAGCGGCCTAGGCCGAGAGACCCAGTACTTC
>once|TRBV3-1/TRBV3-2|-|TRBJ2-7
CASSQAPGNYEQYF
TGTGCCAGCAGCCAAGCCCCAGGGAACTACGAGCAGTACTTC
>-|TRBV10-3|TRBD2|TRBJ2-7
CAIRVSGSGEQYF
TGTGCCATCAGAGTGAGCGGGAGCGGCGAGCAGTACTTC
>-|TRBV7-9|-|TRBJ1-4
CASSFQQKLFF
TGTGCCAGCAGCTTCCAACAGAAACTGTTTTTT